A selection of T cell receptor beta chains follows, all from one sample in a study of CD8+CD57+ T cells in acquired aplastic anemia. TCRdb passed the reads through MiXCR, listing each CDR3 protein once. Found here are a few hundred thousand distinct CDR3 sequences, around 72% of them singletons; the top ten hold 4%. Material for sequencing was sorted CD4+, CD8+, or CD8+CD57+ T cells (not recorded which) from PBMCs. The receptors were gathered from a human donor in good health, serving as a control. Both conserved end residues are part of each CDR3. Fields, in order: CDR3 protein, J gene, CDR3 length, V gene.

cdr3_aa: CASSLRGGLTSSGELFF; j_call: TRBJ2-2; cdr3_length: 17; v_call: TRBV7-8
cdr3_aa: CASYRGLLTDTQYF; j_call: TRBJ2-3; cdr3_length: 14; v_call: TRBV12-3/TRBV12-4
cdr3_aa: CASSLSGEDVVDEQFF; j_call: TRBJ2-1; cdr3_length: 16; v_call: TRBV7-9
cdr3_aa: CASCREGDNERLFF; j_call: TRBJ1-4; cdr3_length: 14; v_call: TRBV7-2
cdr3_aa: CASSLAGGYEQYF; j_call: TRBJ2-7; cdr3_length: 13; v_call: TRBV19
cdr3_aa: CSARAPGRATEQYF; j_call: TRBJ2-7; cdr3_length: 14; v_call: TRBV20-1
cdr3_aa: CASSPPDRRRGGGEQYF; j_call: TRBJ2-7; cdr3_length: 17; v_call: TRBV19
cdr3_aa: CASSLEGASGTGYF; j_call: TRBJ1-3; cdr3_length: 14; v_call: TRBV7-2
cdr3_aa: CASRRTTGAYEQYF; j_call: TRBJ2-7; cdr3_length: 14; v_call: TRBV19
cdr3_aa: CASMLMVQGRRELFF; j_call: TRBJ2-2; cdr3_length: 15; v_call: TRBV6-2/TRBV6-3
cdr3_aa: CSARGQLQQETQYF; j_call: TRBJ2-5; cdr3_length: 14; v_call: TRBV20-1
cdr3_aa: CASRTYTGELFF; j_call: TRBJ2-2; cdr3_length: 12; v_call: TRBV2
cdr3_aa: CASSETRNSAEPYF; j_call: TRBJ2-3; cdr3_length: 14; v_call: TRBV2
cdr3_aa: CASSSDRLWFQQYF; j_call: TRBJ2-7; cdr3_length: 14; v_call: TRBV19
cdr3_aa: CATIGKGTYEQYF; j_call: TRBJ2-7; cdr3_length: 13; v_call: TRBV10-3
cdr3_aa: CSARGTEREKTQYF; j_call: TRBJ2-5; cdr3_length: 14; v_call: TRBV20-1
cdr3_aa: CSAPNRGWGHEQYF; j_call: TRBJ2-7; cdr3_length: 14; v_call: TRBV20-1
cdr3_aa: CASGYRGDNNSPLHF; j_call: TRBJ1-6; cdr3_length: 15; v_call: TRBV6-6
cdr3_aa: CSARDLAGGPETQYF; j_call: TRBJ2-5; cdr3_length: 15; v_call: TRBV20-1
cdr3_aa: CASSPLAGFTGELFF; j_call: TRBJ2-2; cdr3_length: 15; v_call: TRBV7-2
cdr3_aa: CASSIGGFVNLNYGYTF; j_call: TRBJ1-2; cdr3_length: 17; v_call: TRBV19
cdr3_aa: CASSVTSGPDTQYF; j_call: TRBJ2-3; cdr3_length: 14; v_call: TRBV11-2
cdr3_aa: CARERGSRAYEQYF; j_call: TRBJ2-7; cdr3_length: 14; v_call: TRBV24-1
cdr3_aa: CASSEGGGRDSYGYTF; j_call: TRBJ1-2; cdr3_length: 16; v_call: TRBV9
cdr3_aa: CASSRSGLGLNEQHF; j_call: TRBJ2-7; cdr3_length: 15; v_call: TRBV11-1
cdr3_aa: CASSSEREQYF; j_call: TRBJ2-7; cdr3_length: 11; v_call: TRBV10-1
cdr3_aa: CAWSPTPGGEETQYF; j_call: TRBJ2-5; cdr3_length: 15; v_call: TRBV30
cdr3_aa: CASSLVGGLETQYF; j_call: TRBJ2-5; cdr3_length: 14; v_call: TRBV11-2
cdr3_aa: CASSESLGYTF; j_call: TRBJ1-2; cdr3_length: 11; v_call: TRBV10-2
cdr3_aa: CASSDGTTSTSYEQYF; j_call: TRBJ2-7; cdr3_length: 16; v_call: TRBV5-4
cdr3_aa: CSARVVAGTDTQYF; j_call: TRBJ2-3; cdr3_length: 14; v_call: TRBV20-1
cdr3_aa: CATSTRLNTEAFF; j_call: TRBJ1-1; cdr3_length: 13; v_call: TRBV15
cdr3_aa: CASSFLGADFGGNVLTF; j_call: TRBJ2-6; cdr3_length: 17; v_call: TRBV7-2
cdr3_aa: CASSSLRQANQQYF; j_call: TRBJ2-7; cdr3_length: 14; v_call: TRBV2
cdr3_aa: CTSSVERHSCEQYF; j_call: TRBJ2-7; cdr3_length: 14; v_call: TRBV5-1
cdr3_aa: CASSIVQGNQPQHF; j_call: TRBJ1-5; cdr3_length: 14; v_call: TRBV19
cdr3_aa: CSARGRGNQKLFF; j_call: TRBJ1-4; cdr3_length: 13; v_call: TRBV20-1
cdr3_aa: CASSRSEERYTF; j_call: TRBJ1-2; cdr3_length: 12; v_call: TRBV11-2
cdr3_aa: CASRQGGGWTEAFF; j_call: TRBJ1-1; cdr3_length: 14; v_call: TRBV5-4
cdr3_aa: CASSPIGASGGTDTQYF; j_call: TRBJ2-3; cdr3_length: 17; v_call: TRBV11-3
cdr3_aa: CASTTGGNNEQFF; j_call: TRBJ2-1; cdr3_length: 13; v_call: TRBV19
cdr3_aa: CATIGQGTEAFF; j_call: TRBJ1-1; cdr3_length: 12; v_call: TRBV10-3
cdr3_aa: CSALRQGLTGYGYTF; j_call: TRBJ1-2; cdr3_length: 15; v_call: TRBV20-1
cdr3_aa: CATSRDRTETFYSF; j_call: TRBJ1-2; cdr3_length: 14; v_call: TRBV7-9
cdr3_aa: CASSASGSSYNDQFF; j_call: TRBJ1-6; cdr3_length: 15; v_call: TRBV10-2
cdr3_aa: CSASRLQINYGYTF; j_call: TRBJ1-2; cdr3_length: 14; v_call: TRBV20-1
cdr3_aa: CASSFSLGASGKAFF; j_call: TRBJ1-1; cdr3_length: 15; v_call: TRBV7-2
cdr3_aa: CASSQFTGDEQYF; j_call: TRBJ2-7; cdr3_length: 13; v_call: TRBV4-3
cdr3_aa: CASRQHTDTQYF; j_call: TRBJ2-3; cdr3_length: 12; v_call: TRBV12-3/TRBV12-4
cdr3_aa: CASSEPGTSYNGQFF; j_call: TRBJ2-1; cdr3_length: 15; v_call: TRBV25-1
cdr3_aa: CASSVDGASTYEPFF; j_call: TRBJ1-1; cdr3_length: 15; v_call: TRBV9
cdr3_aa: CATSSKGTQYF; j_call: TRBJ2-5; cdr3_length: 11; v_call: TRBV15
cdr3_aa: CASSLGTSATEELFF; j_call: TRBJ2-2; cdr3_length: 15; v_call: TRBV7-2
cdr3_aa: CSVLRTGANVLTF; j_call: TRBJ2-6; cdr3_length: 13; v_call: TRBV29-1